These 3 T cell receptor beta chains were all obtained from the same sample, sequenced in a study of shared clonotypes between healthy human individuals. Using immunoSEQ multiplex PCR, the repertoire was profiled, and TCRdb retains in-frame clones only, with some absent. The table has some 1,600,000 clones, approximately 98% seen once; the top ten hold 0.4% to 0.45%. Material: naive CD4+ T cells sorted from blood. Subset here: CD45RA+ positively selected. These receptor sequences come from a man aged 30 to 39 in good health.

This clone was observed once. The chain is built from TRBV18 and TRBJ2-1, with TRBD1 identical over 10 bases. Looked up from germline, CDR1 is KGHSH and CDR2 is LQKENI. The length of the CDR3 is 16 residues. The V gene end was trimmed by 2 bases and the J gene end by 2 bases; junction bases not matched to a gene: 3. CDR3 loop: CASSPGQGGTYNEQFF. The CDR3 DNA reads as TGTGCCAGCTCACCAGGACAGGGGGGGACCTACAATGAGCAGTTCTTC.

The chain employs TRBV28 and TRBJ2-7, with TRBD1 matching 9 bases. V gave up 5 bases and J gave up 5 bases; unmatched junction bases: 16. The CDR3 loop spans 17 amino acids. Germline V gives CDR1 MDHEN, CDR2 SYDVKM. The DNA for the CDR3 is TGTGCCAGCAGTGCCCTGGATCCGGGACAGGGTCTCAACGAGCAGTACTTC. This translates into CASSALDPGQGLNEQYF.

The chain joins TRBV30 to TRBJ2-7, with D unclear. The CDR3 contains 13 residues. The V gene lost 2 bases and the J gene lost 3 bases, with 11 bases spanning the gap. Germline V gene sequence: CDR1 GTSNPN, CDR2 SVGIG (reference sequence). CDR3 sequence (DNA): TGTGCCTGGAGTCCCATTCCCCGCTACGAGCAGTACTTC. Residues: CAWSPIPRYEQYF.